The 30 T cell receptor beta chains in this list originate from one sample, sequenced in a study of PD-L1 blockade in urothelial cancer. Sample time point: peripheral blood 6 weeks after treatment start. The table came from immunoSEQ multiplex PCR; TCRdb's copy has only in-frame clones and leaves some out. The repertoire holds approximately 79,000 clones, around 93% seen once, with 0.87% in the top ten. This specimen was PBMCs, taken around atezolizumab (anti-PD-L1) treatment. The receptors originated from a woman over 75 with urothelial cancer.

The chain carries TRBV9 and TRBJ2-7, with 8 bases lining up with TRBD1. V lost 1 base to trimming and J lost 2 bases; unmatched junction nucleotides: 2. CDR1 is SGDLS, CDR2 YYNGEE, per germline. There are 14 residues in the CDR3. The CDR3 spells CASSVRDRTYEQYF. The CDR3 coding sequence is TGTGCCAGCAGCGTAAGGGACAGGACCTACGAGCAGTACTTC.

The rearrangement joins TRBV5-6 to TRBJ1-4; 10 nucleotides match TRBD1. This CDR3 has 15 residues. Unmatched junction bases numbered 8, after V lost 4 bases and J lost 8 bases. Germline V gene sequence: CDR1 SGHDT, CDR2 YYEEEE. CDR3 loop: CASSPDGQGDEKLFF. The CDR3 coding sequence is TGTGCCAGCAGCCCGGACGGACAGGGGGACGAAAAACTGTTTTTT.

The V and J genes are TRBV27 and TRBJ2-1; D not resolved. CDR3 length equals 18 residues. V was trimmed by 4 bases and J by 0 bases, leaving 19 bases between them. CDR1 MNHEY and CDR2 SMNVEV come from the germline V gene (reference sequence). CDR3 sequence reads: CASSSPFRLRSSYNEQFF. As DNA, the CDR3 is TGTGCCAGCAGTTCGCCGTTTCGGCTGCGGAGCTCCTACAATGAGCAGTTCTTC.

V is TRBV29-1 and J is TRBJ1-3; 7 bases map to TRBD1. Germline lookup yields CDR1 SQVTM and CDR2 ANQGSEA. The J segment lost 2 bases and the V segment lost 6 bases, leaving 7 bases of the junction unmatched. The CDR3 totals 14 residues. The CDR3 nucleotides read TGCAGCGTCGCCCACAGGGGAACTGGAAACACCATATATTTT. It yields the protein CSVAHRGTGNTIYF. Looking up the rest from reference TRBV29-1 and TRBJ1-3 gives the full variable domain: SAVISQKPSRDICQRGTSLTIQCQVDSQVTMMFWYRQQPGQSLTLIATANQGSEATYESGFVIDKFPISRPNLTFSTLTVSNMSPEDSSIYLCSVAHRGTGNTIYFGEGSWLTVV.

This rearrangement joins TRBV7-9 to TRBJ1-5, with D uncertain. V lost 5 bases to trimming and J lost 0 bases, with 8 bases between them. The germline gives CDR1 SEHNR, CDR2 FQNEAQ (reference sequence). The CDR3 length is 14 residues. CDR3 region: CASSDAGSNQPQHF. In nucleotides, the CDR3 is TGTGCCAGCAGCGACGCAGGTAGCAATCAGCCCCAGCATTTT.

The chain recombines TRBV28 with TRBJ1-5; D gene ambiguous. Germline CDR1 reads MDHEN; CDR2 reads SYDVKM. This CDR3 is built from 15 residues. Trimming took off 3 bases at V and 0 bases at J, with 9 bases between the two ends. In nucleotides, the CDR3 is TGTGCCAGCAGTTTCGCGTGGGCTAGCAATCAGCCCCAGCATTTT. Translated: CASSFAWASNQPQHF. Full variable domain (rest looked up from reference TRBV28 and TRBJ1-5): DVKVTQSSRYLVKRTGEKVFLECVQDMDHENMFWYRQDPGLGLRLIYFSYDVKMKEKGDIPEGYSVSREKKERFSLILESASTNQTSMYLCASSFAWASNQPQHFGDGTRLSIL.

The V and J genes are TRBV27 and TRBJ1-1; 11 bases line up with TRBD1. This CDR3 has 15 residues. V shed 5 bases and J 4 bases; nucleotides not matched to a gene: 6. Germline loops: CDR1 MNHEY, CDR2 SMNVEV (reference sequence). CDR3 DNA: TGTGCCAGCAGTCCCGGACAGGGGGCGCGCACTGAAGCTTTCTTT. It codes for CASSPGQGARTEAFF.

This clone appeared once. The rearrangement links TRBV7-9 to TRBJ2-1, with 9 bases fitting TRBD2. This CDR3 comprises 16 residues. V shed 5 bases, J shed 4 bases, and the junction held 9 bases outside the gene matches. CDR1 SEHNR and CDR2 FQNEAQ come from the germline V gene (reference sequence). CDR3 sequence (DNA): TGTGCCAGCAGCCCCCGGTTAGCGGGGGCATACAATGAGCAGTTCTTC. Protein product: CASSPRLAGAYNEQFF.

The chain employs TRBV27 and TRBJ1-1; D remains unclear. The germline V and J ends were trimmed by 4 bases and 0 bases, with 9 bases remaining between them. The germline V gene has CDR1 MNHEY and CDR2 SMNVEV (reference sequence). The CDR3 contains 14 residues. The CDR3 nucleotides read TGTGCCAGCAGTTGGTTGACACTGAACACTGAAGCTTTCTTT. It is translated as CASSWLTLNTEAFF.

The CDR3 nucleotides are TGTGCCAGCGGGACCCGGGGGACCACCTCCTACAATGAGCAGTTCTTC. Translating it yields CASGTRGTTSYNEQFF. J is TRBJ2-1 and V is TRBV28; D may be TRBD2 (6 bases). V lost 8 bases, J lost 0 bases, and 17 bases lay in between. CDR3 length: 16 residues. Germline assignment: CDR1 MDHEN and CDR2 SYDVKM.

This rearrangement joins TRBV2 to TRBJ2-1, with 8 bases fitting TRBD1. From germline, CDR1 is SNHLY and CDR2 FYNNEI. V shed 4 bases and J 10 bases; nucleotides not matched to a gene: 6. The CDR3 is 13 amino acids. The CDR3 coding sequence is TGTGCCAGCAGTGGACAGGGGTATGGGGAGCAGTTCTTC. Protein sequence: CASSGQGYGEQFF.

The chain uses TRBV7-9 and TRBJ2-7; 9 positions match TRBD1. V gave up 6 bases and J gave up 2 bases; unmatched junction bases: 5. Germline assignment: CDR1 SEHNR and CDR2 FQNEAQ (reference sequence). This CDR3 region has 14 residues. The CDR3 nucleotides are TGTGCCAGCAGACCAACAGGGGGCGCCTACGAGCAGTACTTC. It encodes CASRPTGGAYEQYF.

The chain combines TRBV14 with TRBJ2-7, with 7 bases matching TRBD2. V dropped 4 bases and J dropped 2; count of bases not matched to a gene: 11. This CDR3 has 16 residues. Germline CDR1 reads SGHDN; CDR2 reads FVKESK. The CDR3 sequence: CASSRRGGRAPYEQYF. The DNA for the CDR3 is TGTGCCAGCAGCCGTCGGGGAGGGAGGGCTCCCTACGAGCAGTACTTC.

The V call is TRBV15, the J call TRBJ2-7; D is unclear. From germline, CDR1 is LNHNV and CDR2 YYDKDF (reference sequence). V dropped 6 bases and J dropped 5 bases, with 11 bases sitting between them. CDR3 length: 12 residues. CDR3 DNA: TGTGCCACCAGGGCCCTGAGGAACGAGCAGTACTTC. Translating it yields CATRALRNEQYF.

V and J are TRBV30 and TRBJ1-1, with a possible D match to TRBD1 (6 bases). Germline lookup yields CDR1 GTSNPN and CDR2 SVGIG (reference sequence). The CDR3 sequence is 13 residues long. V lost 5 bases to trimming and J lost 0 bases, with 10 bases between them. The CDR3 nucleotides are TGTGCCTGGGGGGGCAGGATGAACACTGAAGCTTTCTTT. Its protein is CAWGGRMNTEAFF.

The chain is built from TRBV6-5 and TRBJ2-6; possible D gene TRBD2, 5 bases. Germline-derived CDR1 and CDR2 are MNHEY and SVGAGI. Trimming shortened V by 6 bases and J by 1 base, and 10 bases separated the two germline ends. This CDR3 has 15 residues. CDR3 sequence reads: CASRAPGSGANVLTF. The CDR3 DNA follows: TGTGCCAGCAGAGCCCCGGGGTCTGGGGCCAACGTCCTGACTTTC.

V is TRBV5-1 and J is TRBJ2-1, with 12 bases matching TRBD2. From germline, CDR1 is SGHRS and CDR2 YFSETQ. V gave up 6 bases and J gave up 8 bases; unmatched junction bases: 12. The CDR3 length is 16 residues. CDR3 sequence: CASTFSVTSGSYEQFF. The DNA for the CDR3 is TGCGCCAGCACCTTTTCAGTGACTAGCGGGAGCTATGAGCAGTTCTTC.

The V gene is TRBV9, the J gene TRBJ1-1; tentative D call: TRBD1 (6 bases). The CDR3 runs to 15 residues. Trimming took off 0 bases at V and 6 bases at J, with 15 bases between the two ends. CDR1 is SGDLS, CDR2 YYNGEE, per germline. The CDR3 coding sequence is TGTGCCAGCAGCGTAGTTCAGGGGAGCGGCTCTGAAGCTTTCTTT. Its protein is CASSVVQGSGSEAFF.

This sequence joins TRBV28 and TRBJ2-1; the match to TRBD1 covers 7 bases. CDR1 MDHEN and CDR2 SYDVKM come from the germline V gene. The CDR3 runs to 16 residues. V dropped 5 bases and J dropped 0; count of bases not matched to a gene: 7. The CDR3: CASSIQGMGSYNEQFF. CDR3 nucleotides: TGTGCCAGCAGTATACAGGGGATGGGCTCCTACAATGAGCAGTTCTTC.

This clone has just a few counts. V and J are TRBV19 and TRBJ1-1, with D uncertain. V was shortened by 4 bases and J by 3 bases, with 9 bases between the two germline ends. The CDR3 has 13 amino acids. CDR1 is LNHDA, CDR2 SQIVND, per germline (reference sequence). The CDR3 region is CASSSQVYTEAFF. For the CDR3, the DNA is TGTGCCAGTAGTAGTCAGGTGTACACTGAAGCTTTCTTT.

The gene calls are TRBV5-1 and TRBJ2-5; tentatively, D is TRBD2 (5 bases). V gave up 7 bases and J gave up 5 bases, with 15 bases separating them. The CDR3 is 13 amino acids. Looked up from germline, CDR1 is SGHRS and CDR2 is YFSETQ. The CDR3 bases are TGCGCCAGCGGGCCTGAGGGTGTTGAGACCCAGTACTTC. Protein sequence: CASGPEGVETQYF. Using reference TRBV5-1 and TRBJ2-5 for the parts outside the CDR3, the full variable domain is KAGVTQTPRYLIKTRGQQVTLSCSPISGHRSVSWYQQTPGQGLQFLFEYFSETQRNKGNFPGRFSGRQFSNSRSEMNVSTLELGDSALYLCASGPEGVETQYFGPGTRLLVL.

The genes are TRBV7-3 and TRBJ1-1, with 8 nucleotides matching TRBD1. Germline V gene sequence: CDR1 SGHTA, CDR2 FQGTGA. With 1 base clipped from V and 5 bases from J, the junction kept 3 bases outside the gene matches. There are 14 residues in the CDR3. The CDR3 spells CASSLRQGQTEAFF. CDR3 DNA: TGTGCCAGCAGCTTAAGACAGGGGCAGACTGAAGCTTTCTTT.

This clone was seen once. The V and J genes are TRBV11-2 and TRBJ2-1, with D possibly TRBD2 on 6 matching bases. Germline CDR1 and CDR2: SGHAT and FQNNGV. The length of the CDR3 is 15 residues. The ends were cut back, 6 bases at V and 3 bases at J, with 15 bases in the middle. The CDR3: CASSVGEAHYNEQFF. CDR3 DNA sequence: TGTGCCAGCAGTGTAGGGGAGGCCCACTACAATGAGCAGTTCTTC.

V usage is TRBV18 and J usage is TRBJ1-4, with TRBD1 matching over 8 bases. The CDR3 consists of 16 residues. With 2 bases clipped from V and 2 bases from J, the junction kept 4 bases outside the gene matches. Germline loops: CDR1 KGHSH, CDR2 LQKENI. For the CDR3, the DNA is TGTGCCAGCTCACCAAACCAGGGGGCGACTAATGAAAAACTGTTTTTT. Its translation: CASSPNQGATNEKLFF.

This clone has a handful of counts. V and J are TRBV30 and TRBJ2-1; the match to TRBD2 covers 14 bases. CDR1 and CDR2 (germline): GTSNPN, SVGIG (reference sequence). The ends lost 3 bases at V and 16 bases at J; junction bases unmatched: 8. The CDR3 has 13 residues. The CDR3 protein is CAWSQTSGRAGFF. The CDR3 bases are TGTGCCTGGAGCCAGACTAGCGGGAGGGCCGGATTCTTC.

CDR3 in amino acids: CASRGGGFGNTEAFF. As DNA, the CDR3 is TGCGCCAGCAGAGGCGGGGGGTTTGGGAACACTGAAGCTTTCTTT. The V and J genes are TRBV5-1 and TRBJ1-1; weak D call: TRBD1 (5 bases). The CDR3 sequence is 15 residues long. Looked up from germline, CDR1 is SGHRS and CDR2 is YFSETQ. Trimming pared 5 bases from V and 1 base from J, leaving 15 bases between.

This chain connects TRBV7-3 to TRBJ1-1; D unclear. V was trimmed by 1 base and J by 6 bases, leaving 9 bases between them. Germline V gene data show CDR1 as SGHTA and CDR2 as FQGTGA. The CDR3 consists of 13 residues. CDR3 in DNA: TGTGCCAGCAGCTTAAACGAGAATGCTGAAGCTTTCTTT. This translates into CASSLNENAEAFF.

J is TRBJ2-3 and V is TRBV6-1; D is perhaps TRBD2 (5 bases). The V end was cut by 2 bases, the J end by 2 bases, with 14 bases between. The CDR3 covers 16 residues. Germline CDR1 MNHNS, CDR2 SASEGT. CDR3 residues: CASSERASRYTDTQYF. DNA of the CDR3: TGTGCCAGCAGTGAACGGGCTAGCAGGTACACAGATACGCAGTATTTT.

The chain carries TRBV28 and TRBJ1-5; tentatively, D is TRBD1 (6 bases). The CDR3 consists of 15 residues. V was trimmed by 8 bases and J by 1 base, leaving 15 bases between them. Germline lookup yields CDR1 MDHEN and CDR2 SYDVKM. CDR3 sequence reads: CASAKQGWSNQPQHF. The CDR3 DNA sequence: TGTGCCAGCGCCAAACAGGGTTGGAGCAATCAGCCCCAGCATTTT.

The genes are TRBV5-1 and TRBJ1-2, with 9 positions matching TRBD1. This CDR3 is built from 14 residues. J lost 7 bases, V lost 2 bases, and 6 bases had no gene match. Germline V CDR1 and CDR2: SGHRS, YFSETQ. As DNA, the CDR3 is TGCGCCAGCAGCTTATCCACAGGGGGCCGTGGCTACACCTTC. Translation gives CASSLSTGGRGYTF. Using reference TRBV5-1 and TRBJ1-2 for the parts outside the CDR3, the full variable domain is KAGVTQTPRYLIKTRGQQVTLSCSPISGHRSVSWYQQTPGQGLQFLFEYFSETQRNKGNFPGRFSGRQFSNSRSEMNVSTLELGDSALYLCASSLSTGGRGYTFGSGTRLTVV.